The 16 T cell receptor beta chains given below trace back to one sample, sequenced in a study of T cells in localized non-small cell lung cancer. Libraries were prepared by immunoSEQ multiplex PCR; TCRdb keeps only in-frame clonotypes and omits some of them. The sample yields around 25,000 clones, approximately 86% seen once. Sequenced here: peripheral blood, sampled before any cancer treatment. The receptors shown here come from a female donor of 60 years or more with stage I lung adenocarcinoma.

The rearrangement joins TRBV30 to TRBJ1-1; D is undetermined. CDR1 and CDR2 (germline): GTSNPN, SVGIG (reference sequence). This CDR3 has 12 amino acids. V was trimmed by 5 bases and J by 7 bases, leaving 14 bases between them. The CDR3 sequence: CAWHRGSVEAFF. As DNA, the CDR3 is TGTGCCTGGCACCGGGGTAGCGTTGAAGCTTTCTTT.

The rearrangement links TRBV10-1 to TRBJ2-3; TRBD2 is a possible D gene (5 bases). V lost 2 bases and J lost 0, with 6 bases in between. This CDR3 region has 14 residues. Germline assignment: CDR1 WNHNN and CDR2 SYGVQD (reference sequence). CDR3 nucleotide sequence: TGCGCCAGCAGTGAGGAGGGTAGCACAGATACGCAGTATTTT. Protein sequence: CASSEEGSTDTQYF.

The gene calls are TRBV4-1 and TRBJ1-2; TRBD1 matches 12 bases. Germline lookup yields CDR1 MGHRA and CDR2 YSYEKL. V dropped 4 bases and J dropped 4; count of bases not matched to a gene: 7. CDR3 length: 16 residues. The CDR3 coding sequence is TGCGCCAGCAGCCCGCCGGGACAGGGGGCCGTCTATGGCTACACCTTC. Protein sequence: CASSPPGQGAVYGYTF.

The chain has TRBV29-1 and TRBJ2-1; tentative D call: TRBD1 (5 bases). Germline assignment: CDR1 SQVTM and CDR2 ANQGSEA. V was shortened by 1 base and J by 12 bases, with 16 bases between the two germline ends. The CDR3 length is 13 residues. For the CDR3, the DNA is TGCAGCGTTGAAGGATTGAAGGGGTCGGGGCAGTTCTTC. Translation gives CSVEGLKGSGQFF.

This clone was seen more than once but under ten times. This sequence joins TRBV6-5 and TRBJ1-2, with 9 bases matching TRBD1. The J segment lost 8 bases and the V segment lost 2 bases, leaving 9 bases of the junction unmatched. The CDR3 runs 15 residues. Germline CDR1 is MNHEY and CDR2 is SVGAGI. The CDR3 DNA reads TGTGCCAGCAGTTACGTTTCGGGACAGGGTGACGGCTACACCTTC. Translating gives CASSYVSGQGDGYTF.

This sequence joins TRBV4-1 and TRBJ2-2; maybe TRBD2 (6 bases). The CDR3 runs to 13 residues. V lost 4 bases and J 6 bases, leaving 9 bases between the germline ends. Germline assignment: CDR1 MGHRA and CDR2 YSYEKL. The CDR3 reads CASSPTRPGELFF. DNA of the CDR3: TGCGCCAGCAGCCCGACTAGGCCCGGGGAGCTGTTTTTT.

The chain couples TRBV5-1 to TRBJ2-7, with TRBD1 matching 9 bases. The CDR3 is 14 residues long. V was clipped by 3 bases and J by 2 bases; unmatched bases: 3. Germline CDR1 SGHRS, CDR2 YFSETQ. The CDR3 here is CASSSGTGTYEQYF. DNA for the CDR3: TGCGCCAGCAGCTCCGGGACAGGGACCTACGAGCAGTACTTC.

The chain combines TRBV7-9 with TRBJ1-5; D uncertain. The germline CDR1 and CDR2 sequences are SEHNR and FQNEAQ (reference sequence). The CDR3 runs to 14 residues. Trimming left V 5 bases short and J 0 bases short, with 8 bases between. CDR3 coding DNA: TGTGCCAGCAGCCCGGACGGTAGCAATCAGCCCCAGCATTTT. It yields the protein CASSPDGSNQPQHF.

The count of this clone is one. The chain uses TRBV6-5 and TRBJ1-4; D uncertain. Germline CDR1 MNHEY, CDR2 SVGAGI. V shed 5 bases and J shed 1 base, with 11 bases lying between them. The CDR3 has 15 amino acids. Here the CDR3 DNA reads TGTGCCAGCAGTACCCGCGGGATAACTAATGAAAAACTGTTTTTT. Translated: CASSTRGITNEKLFF.

The chain combines TRBV6-5 with TRBJ1-3; D uncertain. This CDR3 has 13 amino acids. V was trimmed by 8 bases and J by 1 base, leaving 9 bases between them. The germline V gene encodes CDR1 MNHEY and CDR2 SVGAGI. In DNA form, the CDR3 reads TGTGCCAGCGGCACTCGTTCTGGAAACACCATATATTTT. Its protein product is CASGTRSGNTIYF.

The J gene is TRBJ1-5, the V gene TRBV7-2; D is possibly TRBD1 (5 bases). Germline lookup yields CDR1 SGHTA and CDR2 FQGNSA. V lost 1 base to trimming and J lost 4 bases, with 14 bases between them. The CDR3 has 16 amino acids. This CDR3 is CASSLVGSGTNQPQHF. The CDR3 nucleotides are TGTGCCAGCAGCTTAGTTGGGTCAGGGACTAATCAGCCCCAGCATTTT.

The chain recombines TRBV11-3 with TRBJ2-2; the D is unclear. Germline V lookup: CDR1 SGHNT, CDR2 YENEEA. Deletions cut 5 bases from V and 5 bases from J, with 6 bases between. This CDR3 spans 12 amino acids. CDR3 sequence reads: CASSPRTGELFF. The CDR3 DNA reads TGTGCCAGCAGCCCCCGGACCGGGGAGCTGTTTTTT.

V and J are TRBV7-2 and TRBJ2-3; D call uncertain. The CDR3 runs 14 residues. The V end lost 2 bases, the J end lost 5 bases, and 11 bases lay between the germline ends. Germline lookup yields CDR1 SGHTA and CDR2 FQGNSA. Here the CDR3 DNA reads TGTGCCAGCAGCTTAAGTTGGGCGATAGATACGCAGTATTTT. Translated, it gives CASSLSWAIDTQYF.

The gene calls are TRBV21-1 and TRBJ2-7; TRBD1 is taken as the D call from the table, unchecked against the DNA. TRBV21-1 is termed a pseudogene. The CDR3 runs 15 residues. Here the CDR3 reads CASSLVVGGCYEQYF. The CDR3 region has the DNA TGTGCCAGCAGCCTCGTAGTAGGGGGTTGTTACGAGCAGTACTTC.

The V gene is TRBV5-1, the J gene TRBJ1-5; D ambiguous. Germline CDR1 reads SGHRS; CDR2 reads YFSETQ. This CDR3 is built from 14 residues. The germline V and J ends were trimmed by 4 bases and 4 bases, with 12 bases remaining between them. The CDR3 loop is CASSPDGLNQPQHF. The CDR3 DNA sequence: TGCGCCAGCAGCCCGGACGGTTTAAATCAGCCCCAGCATTTT.

This chain joins TRBV5-1 and TRBJ2-1; 9 bases map to TRBD2. Trimming took 1 base from V and 2 from J; bases not matched to a gene: 4. The germline CDR1 and CDR2 sequences are SGHRS and YFSETQ. This CDR3 region has 16 residues. The CDR3 loop reads CASSLPSGNTYNEQFF. In DNA, the CDR3 is TGCGCCAGCAGCTTGCCTAGCGGGAATACCTACAATGAGCAGTTCTTC.